One T cell receptor beta chain is described in this entry. The antigen is not known. Assay used: immunoSEQ multiplex PCR; TCRdb lists only in-frame clones, some missing. The sample carries some 110,000 clones, 80% to 90% recorded once. This specimen comes from a study of T cell responses to AZD1222 COVID-19 vaccine. Study-wide context: Pooled in the analysis were second doses at about 4 or about 12 weeks. Findings and caveats of the study: Two AZD1222 doses significantly raised spike-specific TCR breadth and depth over controls. The donor group comprised mostly white British people and more females; the analysis possibly underestimated clonal diversity. Spike as a whole was targeted by vaccine-associated CD4 TCRs, dominant at 160-218 and 743-854.

Between the trimmed V and J ends, which lost 4 bases and 1 base, there was a span of 10 bases. This CDR3 has 15 amino acids. Germline CDR1 KGHDR, CDR2 SFDVKD. The J gene is TRBJ1-5, the V gene TRBV24-1; a weak D match, TRBD1 (6 bases). The origin of this receptor is an adult in good health. Sample: peripheral blood, taken on day 0 of AZD1222 vaccination. CDR3 loop: CATSEARGSNQPQHF. For the CDR3, the DNA is TGTGCCACCAGTGAGGCCAGGGGAAGCAATCAGCCCCAGCATTTT.